These 18 T cell receptor beta chains originate from one sample sequenced in a study of T cells in Graves' hyperthyroidism and ophthalmopathy. RNA transcripts were the template for amplifying TCR beta CDR3 regions. The HTBI set primed first-round TCR CDR3 RT-PCR. TCRdb itself ran the multiplex PCR reads through MiXCR, one entry per CDR3 protein. This sample has 500,000 to 550,000 distinct CDR3 sequences, with less than 25% found just once. Sequences were obtained from blood. Every receptor here comes from a man between 18 and 35 years old with Graves' hyperthyroidism.

The V gene is TRBV12-3 or TRBV12-4, the J gene TRBJ1-1; 10 nucleotides match TRBD1. The CDR3 has 14 residues. V shed 4 bases and J 4 bases; nucleotides not matched to a gene: 3. The CDR3 reads CASSSRQGATEAFF. CDR3 in DNA: TGTGCCAGCAGTTCCCGACAGGGGGCCACTGAAGCTTTCTTT.

This clonotype was observed many times. The rearrangement joins TRBV5-1 to TRBJ1-1, with 8 bases fitting TRBD1. Germline CDR1 is SGHRS and CDR2 is YFSETQ. The CDR3 loop spans 16 amino acids. The J segment lost 3 bases and the V segment lost 1 base, leaving 8 bases of the junction unmatched. CDR3 sequence (DNA): TGCGCCAGCAGCTTGCTTTTTCAGGGGGCGCACACTGAAGCTTTCTTT. It is translated as CASSLLFQGAHTEAFF. Full variable domain (outside the CDR3, taken from reference TRBV5-1 and TRBJ1-1): KAGVTQTPRYLIKTRGQQVTLSCSPISGHRSVSWYQQTPGQGLQFLFEYFSETQRNKGNFPGRFSGRQFSNSRSEMNVSTLELGDSALYLCASSLLFQGAHTEAFFGQGTRLTVV.

Many counts were recorded for this clonotype. A single base separates this from a much larger clone, so it may be a read error. The chain is built from TRBV27 and TRBJ1-2; D is perhaps TRBD1 (5 bases). Germline V gene lookup returns CDR1 MNHEY and CDR2 SMNVEV (reference sequence). The CDR3 sequence is 16 residues long. V was pared by 4 bases and J by 4 bases, with 19 bases between. The CDR3 nucleotides are TGTGCCAGCAGTTCAGCCTCCGCCCAGGGCCCCTATGGCTACACCTTC. This translates into CASSSASAQGPYGYTF.

There are a few counts of this clonotype. J is TRBJ2-5 and V is TRBV6-1, with D maybe TRBD2 (6 bases). CDR1 MNHNS and CDR2 SASEGT come from the germline V gene. Between the trimmed V and J ends, which lost 8 bases and 3 bases, there was a span of 16 bases. The CDR3 contains 14 residues. The CDR3 here is CASPDYRVEETQYF. As DNA, the CDR3 is TGTGCCAGCCCGGACTATAGGGTGGAAGAGACCCAGTACTTC.

The chain couples TRBV6-1 to TRBJ1-1; 9 bases agree with TRBD1. This CDR3 is 14 amino acids long. Germline values: CDR1 MNHNS, CDR2 SASEGT. J lost 6 bases, V lost 4 bases, and 6 bases had no gene match. For the CDR3, the DNA is TGTGCCAGCAGTGGGTACAGGGGGCGGGCTGAAGCTTTCTTT. This codes for CASSGYRGRAEAFF.

This chain connects TRBV6-1 to TRBJ1-2, with D uncertain. V lost 6 bases, J lost 8 bases, and 19 bases lay in between. The germline CDR1 and CDR2 sequences are MNHNS and SASEGT. The CDR3 is 14 amino acids. CDR3 sequence (DNA): TGTGCCAGCAGGAACCCTGCGGAAAGGGCGGGCTACACCTTC. Its protein is CASRNPAERAGYTF.

This clonotype has ten or more counts. The chain employs TRBV6-5 and TRBJ1-6, with no clear D. The germline CDR1 and CDR2 sequences are MNHEY and SVGAGI. This CDR3 is built from 13 residues. The V end was cut by 4 bases, the J end by 7 bases, with 8 bases between. CDR3 sequence: CASSFNENSPLHF. The DNA of the CDR3 is TGTGCCAGCAGTTTCAACGAGAATTCACCCCTCCACTTT.

This clonotype was found many times. This sequence joins TRBV20-1 and TRBJ2-7; D remains ambiguous. The CDR3 has 16 residues. The V end was cut by 3 bases, the J end by 6 bases, with 24 bases between. The germline gives CDR1 DFQATT, CDR2 SNEGSKA (reference sequence). In nucleotides, the CDR3 is TGCAGTGCTAGCATGAGAAACTGGACGGAAGCCGCCGAGCAGTACTTC. It is translated as CSASMRNWTEAAEQYF.

This clonotype was detected only a few times. CDR3 bases: TGTGCCAGCAGCCGAAGTGGAGGGTTGTACTCTGGAAACACCATATATTTT. Its protein product is CASSRSGGLYSGNTIYF. J is TRBJ1-3 and V is TRBV4-2; D gene uncertain. Germline loops: CDR1 LGHNA, CDR2 YNFKEQ. The CDR3 length is 17 residues. V lost 4 bases to trimming and J lost 0 bases, with 16 bases between them.

V gene TRBV5-1 combines with J gene TRBJ2-7; D remains ambiguous. The CDR3 runs 13 residues. Germline lookup yields CDR1 SGHRS and CDR2 YFSETQ. V was pared by 6 bases and J by 0 bases, with 10 bases between. CDR3 protein: CASKDGGSYEQYF. For the CDR3, the DNA is TGCGCCAGCAAAGACGGCGGCTCCTACGAGCAGTACTTC.

Concerning this clonotype itself: A much bigger clone sits one base away, suggesting this may be a read error. This chain uses TRBV28 with TRBJ2-7; D uncertain. Trimming stripped 10 bases from V and 5 bases from J, with 21 bases between. CDR1 and CDR2 (germline): MDHEN, SYDVKM. The CDR3 consists of 14 residues. The DNA of the CDR3 is TGTGCCATCACAGAAAGCACCGCTCCCAACGAGCAGTACTTC. This translates into CAITESTAPNEQYF.

The rearrangement joins TRBV28 to TRBJ1-1; tentatively, D is TRBD1 (5 bases). CDR3 length: 12 residues. Trimming removed 6 bases from V and 5 bases from J, with 10 bases in between. Germline CDR1 and CDR2: MDHEN and SYDVKM. DNA of the CDR3: TGTGCCAGCAGGGACACGTTTACTGAAGCTTTCTTT. Translated, it gives CASRDTFTEAFF.

This clonotype has a handful of counts. Relative to the germline gene, one junction end is altered; a read error may explain this. This sequence joins TRBV6-2 or TRBV6-3 and TRBJ1-5; possible D gene TRBD1, 6 bases. In germline, CDR1 is MNHEY, CDR2 SVGEGT. The CDR3 runs 17 residues. The CDR3 nucleotides are TGTGCCAGCAGCCACAACACAGGGCCCGATAGCAACCAGCCCCAGCATTTT. This translates into CASSHNTGPDSNQPQHF.

The rearrangement links TRBV12-3 or TRBV12-4 to TRBJ1-6, with a possible D match to TRBD1 (6 bases). The ends were cut back, 2 bases at V and 9 bases at J, with 14 bases in the middle. This CDR3 contains 15 residues. The CDR3 here is CASSLRGVFGSPLHF. For the CDR3, the DNA is TGTGCCAGCAGTTTAAGGGGGGTCTTTGGTTCACCCCTCCACTTT.

The rearrangement joins TRBV3-1 to TRBJ1-2; D is unresolved. Germline lookup yields CDR1 LGHDT and CDR2 YNNKEL (reference sequence). The CDR3 consists of 14 residues. V was trimmed by 6 bases and J by 6 bases, leaving 17 bases between them. Here the CDR3 reads CASRESGLRDGYTF. The CDR3 DNA sequence: TGTGCCAGCAGAGAGAGCGGATTGAGGGATGGCTACACCTTC.

The chain employs TRBV28 and TRBJ1-2, with TRBD1 matching 7 bases. The CDR3 covers 14 residues. Germline CDR1 reads MDHEN; CDR2 reads SYDVKM. The J segment lost 2 bases and the V segment lost 11 bases, leaving 11 bases of the junction unmatched. The CDR3 here is CAEAQTGANYGYTF. CDR3 nucleotides: TGTGCCGAAGCCCAAACAGGGGCCAACTATGGCTACACCTTC.

This clonotype showed up many times. The chain couples TRBV6-1 to TRBJ1-1; D unresolved. V was cut by 4 bases and J by 3 bases, with 15 bases left in between. The CDR3 is 15 amino acids. CDR1 MNHNS and CDR2 SASEGT come from the germline V gene. The CDR3 sequence: CASSGDISPDTEAFF. CDR3 DNA sequence: TGTGCCAGCAGTGGGGATATCTCCCCCGACACTGAAGCTTTCTTT.

This clonotype was observed at least ten times. The chain employs TRBV13 and TRBJ1-1, with 7 nucleotides matching TRBD1. CDR3 length: 14 residues. Germline CDR1 PRHDT, CDR2 FYEKMQ (reference sequence). Losses at the gene ends were 2 bases for V and 4 bases for J; bases not matched to a gene: 4. CDR3 amino acids: CASSLMTGSTEAFF. The CDR3 nucleotides read TGTGCCAGCAGCTTAATGACAGGGAGCACTGAAGCTTTCTTT.